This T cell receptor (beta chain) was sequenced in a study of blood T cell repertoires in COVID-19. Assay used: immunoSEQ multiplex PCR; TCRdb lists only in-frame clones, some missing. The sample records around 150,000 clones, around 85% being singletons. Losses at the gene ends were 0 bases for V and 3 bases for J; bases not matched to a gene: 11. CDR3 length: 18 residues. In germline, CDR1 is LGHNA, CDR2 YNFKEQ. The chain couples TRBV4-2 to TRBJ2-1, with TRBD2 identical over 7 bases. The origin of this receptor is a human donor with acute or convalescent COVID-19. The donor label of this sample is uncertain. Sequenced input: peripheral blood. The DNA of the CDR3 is TGTGCCAGCAGCCAAGAAAACCTAGGCGGGGGAGGCTACAATGAGCAGTTCTTC. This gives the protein CASSQENLGGGGYNEQFF.